This T cell receptor beta chain appears in the sequencing data of a study of blood T cell repertoires in COVID-19. Across the whole study: Donors in the United States, Italy and Spain gave samples during acute or convalescent COVID-19.

CDR1 MNHEY and CDR2 SVGAGI come from the germline V gene. V lost 7 bases and J lost 4, with 15 bases in between. The CDR3 spans 14 residues. Sequenced by immunoSEQ multiplex PCR; TCRdb stores in-frame clones only, minus some. The sample yields approximately 240,000 clones, 70% to 85% seen once. The rearrangement joins TRBV6-5 to TRBJ2-3; D may be TRBD2 (7 bases). Sequencing was done on a sample of peripheral blood. This clonotype was obtained from a middle-aged woman who had recovered from COVID-19. The CDR3 protein is CASTPGGGADTQYF. CDR3 in DNA: TGTGCCAGCACCCCGGGGGGCGGAGCAGATACGCAGTATTTT.